This TCR beta chain originates from a study of control samples from healthy donors and cancer patients. Germline CDR1 reads MNHEY; CDR2 reads SVGAGI. The CDR3 contains 12 residues. The ends lost 7 bases at V and 6 bases at J; junction bases unmatched: 4. Assay: immunoSEQ multiplex PCR; the TCRdb copy retains only in-frame clones and omits some. The profile shows 190,000 or so clones, roughly 93% of them singletons. The chain carries TRBV6-5 and TRBJ2-7; 9 bases fit TRBD1. The sample consisted of blood. This clonotype was sampled from a man younger than 35 in good health. The CDR3 here is CASTWTGVEQYF. CDR3 DNA: TGTGCCAGCACCTGGACAGGGGTCGAGCAGTACTTC.